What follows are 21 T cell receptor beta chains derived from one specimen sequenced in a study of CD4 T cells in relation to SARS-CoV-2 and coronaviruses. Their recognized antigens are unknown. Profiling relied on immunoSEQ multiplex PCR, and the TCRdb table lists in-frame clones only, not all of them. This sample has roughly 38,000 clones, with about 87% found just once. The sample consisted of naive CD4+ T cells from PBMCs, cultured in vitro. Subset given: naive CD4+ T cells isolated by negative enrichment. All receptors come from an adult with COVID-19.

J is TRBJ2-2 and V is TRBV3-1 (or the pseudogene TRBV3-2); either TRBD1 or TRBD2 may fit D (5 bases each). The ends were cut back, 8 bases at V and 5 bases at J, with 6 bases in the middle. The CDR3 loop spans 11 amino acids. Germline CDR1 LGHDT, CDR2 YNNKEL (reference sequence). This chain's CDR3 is CASEGTGELFF. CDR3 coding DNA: TGTGCCAGCGAGGGGACCGGGGAGCTGTTTTTT.

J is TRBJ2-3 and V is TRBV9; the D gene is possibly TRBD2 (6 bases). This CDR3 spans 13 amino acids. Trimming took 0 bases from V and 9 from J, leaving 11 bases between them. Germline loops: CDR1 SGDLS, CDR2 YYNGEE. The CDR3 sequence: CASSVETSLTQYF. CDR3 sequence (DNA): TGTGCCAGCAGCGTAGAAACTAGCCTGACGCAGTATTTT.

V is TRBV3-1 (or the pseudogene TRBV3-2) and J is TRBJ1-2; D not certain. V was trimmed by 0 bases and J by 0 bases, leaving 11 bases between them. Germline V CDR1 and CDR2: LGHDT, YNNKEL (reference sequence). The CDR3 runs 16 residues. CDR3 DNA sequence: TGTGCCAGCAGCCAAGATTTGGAGGCCACTAACTATGGCTACACCTTC. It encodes CASSQDLEATNYGYTF.

The CDR3 region has the DNA TGCAGTGCTAGGGGGGAACTTGAGCAGTTCTTC. Translation gives CSARGELEQFF. The J gene is TRBJ2-1, the V gene TRBV20-1; D possibly matches TRBD1 or TRBD2 (5 bases each). Germline loops: CDR1 DFQATT, CDR2 SNEGSKA (reference sequence). The CDR3 is 11 residues long. Trimming shortened V by 3 bases and J by 9 bases, and 9 bases separated the two germline ends.

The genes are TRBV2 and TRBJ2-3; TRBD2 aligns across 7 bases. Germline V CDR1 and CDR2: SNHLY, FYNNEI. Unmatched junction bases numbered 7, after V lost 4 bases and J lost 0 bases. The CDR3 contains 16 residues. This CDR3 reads CASSGERGGSTDTQYF. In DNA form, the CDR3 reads TGTGCCAGCAGTGGAGAGCGGGGCGGGAGCACAGATACGCAGTATTTT.

CDR3 DNA sequence: TGTGCCAGCGGAGGGACAGGGGCTCCCGGTGGCTACACCTTC. It encodes CASGGTGAPGGYTF. The chain combines TRBV28 with TRBJ1-2, with 10 nucleotides matching TRBD1. In germline, CDR1 is MDHEN, CDR2 SYDVKM. The CDR3 has 14 residues. J lost 7 bases, V lost 8 bases, and 10 bases had no gene match.

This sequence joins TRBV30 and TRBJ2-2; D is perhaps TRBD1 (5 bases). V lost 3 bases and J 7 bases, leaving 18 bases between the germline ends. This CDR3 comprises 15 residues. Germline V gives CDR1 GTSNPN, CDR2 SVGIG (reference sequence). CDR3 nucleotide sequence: TGTGCCTGGAGAGTTGGAGCAGGGTGGATCGGGGAGCTGTTTTTT. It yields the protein CAWRVGAGWIGELFF.

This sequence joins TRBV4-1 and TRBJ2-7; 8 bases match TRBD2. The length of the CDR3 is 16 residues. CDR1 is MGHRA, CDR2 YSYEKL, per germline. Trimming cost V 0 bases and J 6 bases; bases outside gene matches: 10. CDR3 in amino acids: CASSQELAGGRGEQYF. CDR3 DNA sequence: TGCGCCAGCAGCCAAGAATTGGCGGGAGGAAGGGGCGAGCAGTACTTC.

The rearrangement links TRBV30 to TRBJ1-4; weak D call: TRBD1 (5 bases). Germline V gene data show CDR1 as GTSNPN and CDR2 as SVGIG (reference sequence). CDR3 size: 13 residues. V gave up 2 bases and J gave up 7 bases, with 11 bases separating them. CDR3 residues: CAWSFSTAEKLFF. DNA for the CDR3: TGTGCCTGGAGTTTCTCGACAGCTGAAAAACTGTTTTTT. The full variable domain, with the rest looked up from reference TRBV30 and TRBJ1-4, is SQTIHQWPATLVQPVGSPLSLECTVEGTSNPNLYWYRQAAGRGLQLLFYSVGIGQISSEVPQNLSASRPQDRQFILSSKKLLLSDSGFYLCAWSFSTAEKLFFGSGTQLSVL.

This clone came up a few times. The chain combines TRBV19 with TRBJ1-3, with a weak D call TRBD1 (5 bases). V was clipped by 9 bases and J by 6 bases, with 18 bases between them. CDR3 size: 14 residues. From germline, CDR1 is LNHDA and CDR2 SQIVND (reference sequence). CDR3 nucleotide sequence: TGTGCCAGCCCTAGGGACGAGAACCTAAACACCATATATTTT. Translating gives CASPRDENLNTIYF.

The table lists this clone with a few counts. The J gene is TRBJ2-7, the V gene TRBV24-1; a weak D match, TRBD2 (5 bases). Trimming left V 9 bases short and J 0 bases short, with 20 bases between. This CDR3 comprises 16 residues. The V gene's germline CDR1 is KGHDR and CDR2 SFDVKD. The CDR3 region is CATGLTGTRFSYEQYF. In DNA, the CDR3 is TGTGCCACCGGCCTAACGGGAACAAGGTTCTCCTACGAGCAGTACTTC.

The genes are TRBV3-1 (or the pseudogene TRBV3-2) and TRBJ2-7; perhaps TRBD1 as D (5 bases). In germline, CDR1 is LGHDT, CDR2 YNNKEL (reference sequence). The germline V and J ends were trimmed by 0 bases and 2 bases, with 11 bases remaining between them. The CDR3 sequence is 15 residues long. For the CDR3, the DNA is TGTGCCAGCAGCCAAGATGGGGCAAAAACCTACGAGCAGTACTTC. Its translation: CASSQDGAKTYEQYF.

In nucleotides, the CDR3 is TGTGCCAGCAGCCCCCGACTAGCGGGAGGGGACTACGAGCAGTACTTC. Its protein is CASSPRLAGGDYEQYF. The chain combines TRBV3-1 (or the pseudogene TRBV3-2) with TRBJ2-7, with 14 bases aligning to TRBD2. This CDR3 comprises 16 residues. Losses at the gene ends were 4 bases for V and 3 bases for J; bases not matched to a gene: 5. Germline values: CDR1 LGHDT, CDR2 YNNKEL (reference sequence).

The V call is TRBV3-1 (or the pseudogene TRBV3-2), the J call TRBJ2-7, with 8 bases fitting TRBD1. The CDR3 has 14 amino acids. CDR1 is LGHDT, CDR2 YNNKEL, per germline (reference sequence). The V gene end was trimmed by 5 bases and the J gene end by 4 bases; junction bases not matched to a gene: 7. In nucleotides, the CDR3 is TGTGCCAGCAGCACCAAAGGGACAGGATACGAGCAGTACTTC. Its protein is CASSTKGTGYEQYF.

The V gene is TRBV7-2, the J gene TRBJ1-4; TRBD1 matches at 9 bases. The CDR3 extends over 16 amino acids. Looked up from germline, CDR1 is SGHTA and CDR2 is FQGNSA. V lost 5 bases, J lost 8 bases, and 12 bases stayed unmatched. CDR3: CASSISPGQGYEKLFF. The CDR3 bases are TGTGCCAGCAGCATCTCCCCGGGACAGGGTTACGAAAAACTGTTTTTT.

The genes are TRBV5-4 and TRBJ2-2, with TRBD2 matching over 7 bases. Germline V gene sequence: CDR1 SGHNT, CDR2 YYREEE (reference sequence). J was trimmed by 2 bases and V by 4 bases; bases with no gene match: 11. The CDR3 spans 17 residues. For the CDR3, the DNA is TGTGCCAGCAGCCCCGGGTGGCTAGCGGCCAACACCGGGGAGCTGTTTTTT. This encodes CASSPGWLAANTGELFF.

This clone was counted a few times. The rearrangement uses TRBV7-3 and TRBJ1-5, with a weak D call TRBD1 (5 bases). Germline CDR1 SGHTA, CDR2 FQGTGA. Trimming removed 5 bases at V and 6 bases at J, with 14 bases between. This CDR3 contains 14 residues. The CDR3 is CASSLLGPPQPQHF. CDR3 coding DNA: TGTGCCAGCAGCCTACTGGGGCCACCTCAGCCCCAGCATTTT.

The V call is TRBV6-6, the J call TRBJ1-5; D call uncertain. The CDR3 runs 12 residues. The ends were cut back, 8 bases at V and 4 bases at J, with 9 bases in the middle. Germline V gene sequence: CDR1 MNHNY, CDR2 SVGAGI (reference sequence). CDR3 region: CASSTANQPQHF. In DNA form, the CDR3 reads TGTGCCAGCTCAACAGCTAATCAGCCCCAGCATTTT.

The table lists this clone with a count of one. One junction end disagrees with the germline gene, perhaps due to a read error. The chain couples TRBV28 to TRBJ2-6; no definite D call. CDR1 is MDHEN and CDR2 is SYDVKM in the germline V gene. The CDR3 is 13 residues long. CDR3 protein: CASRLSGANVLTF. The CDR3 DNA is TGTGCCAGCAGATTATCTGGGGCCAACGTCCTGACTTTC.

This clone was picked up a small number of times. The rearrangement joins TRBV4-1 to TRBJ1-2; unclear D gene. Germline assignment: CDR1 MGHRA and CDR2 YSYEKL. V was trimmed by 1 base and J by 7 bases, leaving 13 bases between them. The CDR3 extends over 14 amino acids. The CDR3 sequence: CASSQGQAFSGYTF. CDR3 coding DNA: TGCGCCAGCAGCCAAGGGCAGGCTTTTTCTGGCTACACCTTC.

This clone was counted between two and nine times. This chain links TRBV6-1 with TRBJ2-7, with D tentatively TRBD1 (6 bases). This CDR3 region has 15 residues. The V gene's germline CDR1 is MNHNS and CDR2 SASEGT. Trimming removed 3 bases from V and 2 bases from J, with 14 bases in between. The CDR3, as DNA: TGTGCCAGCAGTGACCCTCGGGACAACCCCTACGAGCAGTACTTC. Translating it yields CASSDPRDNPYEQYF.